This T cell receptor beta chain stems from a study of blood T cell repertoires in COVID-19. Overall study context: COVID-19 samples, acute and convalescent, were from the United States, Italy and Spain. Sample material is recorded as cDNA or gDNA derived from T cells, B-cell-depleted T cells, or PBMCs.

In the original workflow: Estimated nucleated cell counts came from reference gene primer amplification. Generated by immunoSEQ multiplex PCR, the TCRdb table keeps only in-frame clones and is missing some. That table is the source of V, J and clone size, and D and trimming were worked out from the DNA. This sample carries fewer than 400,000 clones, around four fifths of them seen once, and the ten largest clones take 2.5% to 3%. The CDR3 sequence is 16 residues long. Looked up from germline, CDR1 is LNHNV and CDR2 is YYDKDF (reference sequence). The J segment lost 3 bases and the V segment lost 3 bases, leaving 8 bases of the junction unmatched.

The chain is built from TRBV15 and TRBJ1-5; 7 bases are a match to TRBD1. The source material was peripheral blood. This receptor was taken from a man aged 25 to 45 with active or convalescent COVID-19. The CDR3 is CATSRETGRNNQPQHF. The CDR3 nucleotides are TGTGCCACCAGCAGGGAGACAGGGAGAAACAATCAGCCCCAGCATTTT.